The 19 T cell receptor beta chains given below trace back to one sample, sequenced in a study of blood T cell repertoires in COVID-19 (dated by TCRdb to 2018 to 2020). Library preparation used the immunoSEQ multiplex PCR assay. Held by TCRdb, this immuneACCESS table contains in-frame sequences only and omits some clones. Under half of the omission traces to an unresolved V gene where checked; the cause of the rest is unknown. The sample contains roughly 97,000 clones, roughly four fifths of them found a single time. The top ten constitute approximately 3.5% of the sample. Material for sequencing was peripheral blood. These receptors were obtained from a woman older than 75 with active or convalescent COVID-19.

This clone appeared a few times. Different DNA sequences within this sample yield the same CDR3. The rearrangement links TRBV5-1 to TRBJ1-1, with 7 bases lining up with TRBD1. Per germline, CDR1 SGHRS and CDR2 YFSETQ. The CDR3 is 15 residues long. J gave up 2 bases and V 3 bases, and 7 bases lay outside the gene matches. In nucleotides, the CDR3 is TGCGCCAGCAGCTCGGGTAGACAGGGAAACACTGAAGCTTTCTTT. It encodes CASSSGRQGNTEAFF.

The DNA for the CDR3 is TGTGCCAGCAACGCCAGGGTACGTACAGATACGCAGTATTTT. It translates to CASNARVRTDTQYF. This chain connects TRBV2 to TRBJ2-3; a weak D match, TRBD1 (5 bases). The CDR3 spans 14 residues. The germline V gene encodes CDR1 SNHLY and CDR2 FYNNEI. The V end was cut by 7 bases, the J end by 3 bases, with 14 bases between.

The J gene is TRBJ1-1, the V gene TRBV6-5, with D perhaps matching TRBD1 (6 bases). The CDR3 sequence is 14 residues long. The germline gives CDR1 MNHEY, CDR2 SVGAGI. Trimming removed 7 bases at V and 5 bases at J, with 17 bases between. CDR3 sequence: CASTPPGDGTEAFF. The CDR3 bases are TGTGCCAGCACCCCCCCAGGGGATGGAACTGAAGCTTTCTTT.

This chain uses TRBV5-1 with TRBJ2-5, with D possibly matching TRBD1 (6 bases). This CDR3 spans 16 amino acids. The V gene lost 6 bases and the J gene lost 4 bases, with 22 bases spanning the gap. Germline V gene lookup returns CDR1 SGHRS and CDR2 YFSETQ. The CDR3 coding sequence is TGCGCCAGCAAGATCGGCCCGGACAGTCTCGGAGAGACCCAGTACTTC. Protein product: CASKIGPDSLGETQYF.

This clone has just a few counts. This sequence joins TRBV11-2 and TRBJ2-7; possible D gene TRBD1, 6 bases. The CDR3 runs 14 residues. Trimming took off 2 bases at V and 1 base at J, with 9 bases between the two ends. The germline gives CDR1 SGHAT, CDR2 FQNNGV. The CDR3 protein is CASSLTGSSYEQYF. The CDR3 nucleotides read TGTGCCAGCAGCTTAACAGGGTCTTCCTACGAGCAGTACTTC.

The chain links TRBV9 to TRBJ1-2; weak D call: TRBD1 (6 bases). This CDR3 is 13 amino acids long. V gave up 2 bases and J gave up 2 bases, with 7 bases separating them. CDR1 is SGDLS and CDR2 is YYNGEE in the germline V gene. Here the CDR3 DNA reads TGTGCCAGCAGCGTCCAGGGGAACTATGGCTACACCTTC. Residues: CASSVQGNYGYTF.

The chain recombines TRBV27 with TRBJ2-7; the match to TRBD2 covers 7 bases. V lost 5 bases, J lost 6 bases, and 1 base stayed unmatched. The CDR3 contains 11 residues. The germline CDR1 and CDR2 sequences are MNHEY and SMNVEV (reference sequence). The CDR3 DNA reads TGTGCCAGCAGTGGGGGGGTCGAGCAGTACTTC. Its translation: CASSGGVEQYF.

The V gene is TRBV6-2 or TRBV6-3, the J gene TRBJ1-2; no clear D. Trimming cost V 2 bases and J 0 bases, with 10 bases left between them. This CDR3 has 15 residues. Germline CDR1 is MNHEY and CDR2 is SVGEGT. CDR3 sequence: CASSYRRSTNYGYTF. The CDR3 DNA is TGTGCCAGCAGTTACCGTCGGAGCACTAACTATGGCTACACCTTC.

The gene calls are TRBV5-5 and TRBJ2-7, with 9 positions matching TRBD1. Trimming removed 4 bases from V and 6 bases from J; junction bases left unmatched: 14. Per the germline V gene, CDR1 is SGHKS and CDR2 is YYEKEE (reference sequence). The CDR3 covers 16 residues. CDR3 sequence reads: CASSLPRTGVSREQYF. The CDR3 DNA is TGTGCCAGCAGCCTACCTAGGACAGGGGTCTCTCGCGAGCAGTACTTC.

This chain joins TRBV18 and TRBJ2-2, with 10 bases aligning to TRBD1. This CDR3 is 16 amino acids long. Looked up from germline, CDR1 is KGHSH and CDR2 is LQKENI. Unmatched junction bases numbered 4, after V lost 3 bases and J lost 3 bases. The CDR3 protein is CASSPTGGLDTGELFF. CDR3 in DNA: TGTGCCAGCTCACCGACAGGGGGCTTGGACACCGGGGAGCTGTTTTTT.

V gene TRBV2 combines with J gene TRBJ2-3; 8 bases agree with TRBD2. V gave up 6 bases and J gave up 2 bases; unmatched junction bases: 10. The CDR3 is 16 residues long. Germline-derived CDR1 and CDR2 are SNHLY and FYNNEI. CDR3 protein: CASSPWERGTTDTQYF. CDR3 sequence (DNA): TGTGCCAGCAGCCCCTGGGAGCGGGGGACCACAGATACGCAGTATTTT. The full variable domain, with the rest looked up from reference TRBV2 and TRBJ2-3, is EPEVTQTPSHQVTQMGQEVILRCVPISNHLYFYWYRQILGQKVEFLVSFYNNEISEKSEIFDDQFSVERPDGSNFTLKIRSTKLEDSAMYFCASSPWERGTTDTQYFGPGTRLTVL.

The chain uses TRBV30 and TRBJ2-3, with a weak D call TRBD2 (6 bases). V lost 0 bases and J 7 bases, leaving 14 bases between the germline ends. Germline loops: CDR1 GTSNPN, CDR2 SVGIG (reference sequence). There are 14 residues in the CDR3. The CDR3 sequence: CAWSVKAGGNTQYF. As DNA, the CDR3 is TGTGCCTGGAGTGTAAAAGCGGGCGGGAATACGCAGTATTTT.

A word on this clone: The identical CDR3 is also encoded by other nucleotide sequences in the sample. Here the CDR3 reads CASSGHSNYGYTF. Here the CDR3 DNA reads TGTGCCAGCAGTGGACATTCCAACTATGGCTACACCTTC. V is TRBV12-3 or TRBV12-4 and J is TRBJ1-2; a possible D gene is TRBD1 (5 bases). Trimming left V 5 bases short and J 2 bases short, with 9 bases between. This CDR3 has 13 residues.

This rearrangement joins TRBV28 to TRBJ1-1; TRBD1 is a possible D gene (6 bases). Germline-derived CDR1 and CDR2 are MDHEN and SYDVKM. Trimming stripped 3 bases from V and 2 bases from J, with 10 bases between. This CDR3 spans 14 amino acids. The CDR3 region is CASSFGGTNTEAFF. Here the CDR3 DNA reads TGTGCCAGCAGTTTTGGGGGCACCAACACTGAAGCTTTCTTT.

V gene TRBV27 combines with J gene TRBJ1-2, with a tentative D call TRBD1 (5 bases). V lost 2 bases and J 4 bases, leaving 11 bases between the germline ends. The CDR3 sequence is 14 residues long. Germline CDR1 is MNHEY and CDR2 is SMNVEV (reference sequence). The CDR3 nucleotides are TGTGCCAGCAGTTTAGGGGCAGGCTTCTATGGCTACACCTTC. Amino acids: CASSLGAGFYGYTF.

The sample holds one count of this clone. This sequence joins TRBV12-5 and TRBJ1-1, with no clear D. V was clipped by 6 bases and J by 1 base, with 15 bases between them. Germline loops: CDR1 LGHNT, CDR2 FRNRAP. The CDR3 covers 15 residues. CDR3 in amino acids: CASGLEVGPNTEAFF. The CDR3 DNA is TGTGCTAGTGGCCTGGAGGTCGGACCGAACACTGAAGCTTTCTTT.

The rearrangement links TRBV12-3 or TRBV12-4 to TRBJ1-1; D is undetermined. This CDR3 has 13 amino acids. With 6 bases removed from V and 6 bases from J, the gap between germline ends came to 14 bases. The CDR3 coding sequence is TGTGCCAGCAGCCCCGGACTAACTGCTGAAGCTTTCTTT. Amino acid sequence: CASSPGLTAEAFF.

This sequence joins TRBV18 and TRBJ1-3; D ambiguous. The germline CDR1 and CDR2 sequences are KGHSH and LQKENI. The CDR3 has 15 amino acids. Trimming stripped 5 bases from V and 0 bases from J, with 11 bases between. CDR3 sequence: CASSEAVPSGNTIYF. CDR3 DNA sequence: TGTGCCAGCTCAGAGGCGGTTCCCTCTGGAAACACCATATATTTT. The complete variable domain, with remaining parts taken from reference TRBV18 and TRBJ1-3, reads NAGVMQNPRHLVRRRGQEARLRCSPMKGHSHVYWYRQLPEEGLKFMVYLQKENIIDESGMPKERFSAEFPKEGPSILRIQQVVRGDSAAYFCASSEAVPSGNTIYFGEGSWLTVV.

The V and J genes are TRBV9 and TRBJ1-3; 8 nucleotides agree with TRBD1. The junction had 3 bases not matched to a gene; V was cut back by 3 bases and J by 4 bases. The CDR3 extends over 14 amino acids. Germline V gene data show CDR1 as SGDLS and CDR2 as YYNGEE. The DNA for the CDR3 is TGTGCCAGCAGCGCCAGGGGGCGCGGAAACACCATATATTTT. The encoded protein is CASSARGRGNTIYF.